This record looks at one TCR beta chain sequence and its context. This specimen belongs to a study of blood T cell repertoires in COVID-19. In the source study's methods: How many nucleated cells were present was estimated from reference gene primer amplification. Repertoires were generated with immunoSEQ multiplex PCR, while TCRdb's copy carries only in-frame clones and drops some. The V and J calls and clone size come from that table; D and trimming were worked out from the DNA. The repertoire consists of 55,000 to 75,000 clones, with around 80% occurring once and the leading ten covering 15% to 20%. Trimming removed 4 bases at V and 7 bases at J, with 20 bases between. This CDR3 region has 15 residues. Germline CDR1 SGDLS, CDR2 YYNGEE.

The rearrangement uses TRBV9 and TRBJ1-2, with D hard to call. The receptor was isolated from a man aged 65 to 79 who had recovered from COVID-19. The sequencing sample was made of peripheral blood. The CDR3 loop is CASSPQELMSFGYTF. CDR3 DNA sequence: TGTGCCAGCAGCCCCCAAGAGCTAATGTCTTTTGGCTACACCTTC.